The rows below give T cell receptor beta chains drawn from one sample of a study of CD8 T cells in ankylosing spondylitis. In TCRdb, the 5' RACE reads were re-called with MiXCR into one record per CDR3 protein. The sample contains some 700,000 distinct CDR3 sequences, about 20% of which appear only once. Sequencing input: blood, either unsorted or a sorted T cell fraction (not recorded which). The receptors stem from a male donor with ankylosing spondylitis. Each CDR3 is given without its conserved first and last residue.

TRBV7-2,ASSLDWAAEAF
TRBV20-1,SARDPRTSGG
TRBV28,ASSLFYLGDTQY
TRBV7-2,ASSLGGINEQF
TRBV7-9,ASSPTLQGFGELF
TRBV13,ASSAGLKSDYGYT
TRBV9,ASSVEIQETQY
TRBV6-2/TRBV6-3,ASSPGQYMNTEAF
TRBV12-3/TRBV12-4,ASSLVSYYEQY
TRBV12-3/TRBV12-4,ASSTDTVQETQY
TRBV12-3/TRBV12-4,ASSFEEGSYNSPLH
TRBV12-3/TRBV12-4,ASSFPTSGQETQY
TRBV18,ASSLKIPTGVPEAF
TRBV3-1,ASSQVERILF
TRBV12-3/TRBV12-4,ASRADRDRVYGYT
TRBV12-3/TRBV12-4,ASSWGQGLNEKLF
TRBV9,ASSVVEGEVAF
TRBV3-1,ASSPRGRVDPGTQY
TRBV6-1,ASSETGKAF
TRBV12-3/TRBV12-4,ASSHHRSTDTQY